This TCR beta chain was found in a study of technical replicates of blood from a few donors. Germline V gives CDR1 SGHNT, CDR2 YYREEE (reference sequence). The CDR3 spans 16 residues. Trimming left V 3 bases short and J 3 bases short, with 16 bases between. Only one count was recorded for this clone. Clones were sequenced by immunoSEQ multiplex PCR, and TCRdb holds only the in-frame ones, with some missing. The data contain approximately 13,000 clones, roughly four fifths of them seen just once; the ten biggest clones take up around 12%. Specimen: PBMCs. This TCR came from a human donor in good health. The chain employs TRBV5-4 and TRBJ2-1; TRBD1 might be the D (7 bases). The CDR3 loop reads CASSSSGGTDYNEQFF. As DNA, the CDR3 is TGTGCCAGCAGCTCCTCCGGCGGGACAGACTACAATGAGCAGTTCTTC.